The TCR beta chain under discussion was sequenced for a study of shared clonotypes between healthy human individuals. The study drew its donors from healthy HIV-negative adults without recent acute infections or vaccinations. TCRdb's table, derived via immunoSEQ multiplex PCR, lists solely in-frame clones and lacks some. Among about 660,000 clones listed, around 67% were seen once. This TCR was recovered from a woman between 25 and 40 years old in good health. Sequencing was performed on memory CD4+ T cells sorted from blood. The subset is: CD45RA-negative fraction.

The DNA of the CDR3 is TGTGCCAGCAGTTTATTACCCCGTGACACTGAAGCTTTCTTT. Its protein product is CASSLLPRDTEAFF. The gene calls are TRBV28 and TRBJ1-1; D call uncertain. CDR3 size: 14 residues. The germline CDR1 and CDR2 sequences are MDHEN and SYDVKM. Trimming stripped 1 base from V and 3 bases from J, with 9 bases between.